The 5 T cell receptor beta chains below were found in one sample sequenced in a study of beta chain features in type 1 diabetes. Study-wide results and limits: Shorter TCRB CDR3s, moderately but significantly so, marked every one of the four CD4+ subsets in Type 1 diabetes patients.

All of the isolated RNA was reverse transcribed, so expressed TCRB transcripts were sequenced. TCRdb keeps only in-frame clones here, not all; method: immunoSEQ multiplex PCR. The data show under 300,000 clones, roughly 11% seen once. Antigens of these TCRs are unknown. Material for sequencing was naive CD4+ T cells from blood. The receptors were sampled from a man aged 25 to 45 with type 1 diabetes.

The chain has TRBV19 and TRBJ2-1, with D maybe TRBD2 (7 bases). The CDR3 totals 16 residues. Trimming took 3 bases from V and 8 from J, leaving 20 bases between them. CDR1 and CDR2 (germline): LNHDA, SQIVND (reference sequence). The CDR3 region is CASSILAGAGKDEQFF. The CDR3 DNA reads as TGTGCCAGTAGTATCCTGGCGGGGGCCGGGAAGGATGAGCAGTTCTTC.

This clone was counted a few times. V usage is TRBV10-3 and J usage is TRBJ2-5; 9 bases map to TRBD1. With V trimmed by 7 bases and J by 2 bases, 2 bases remained unmatched. CDR3 size: 13 residues. Germline-derived CDR1 and CDR2 are ENHRY and SYGVKD. The CDR3 protein is CAIMGQGQETQYF. CDR3 DNA sequence: TGTGCCATCATGGGACAGGGTCAAGAGACCCAGTACTTC.

The genes are TRBV4-1 and TRBJ1-2; D perhaps matches TRBD1 (5 bases). Germline loops: CDR1 MGHRA, CDR2 YSYEKL. This CDR3 has 15 residues. Trimming cost V 1 base and J 6 bases, with 15 bases left between them. In nucleotides, the CDR3 is TGCGCCAGCAGCCAAGTGGCCAGGGTGTCGGATGGCTACACCTTC. Translating gives CASSQVARVSDGYTF.

This clone was found a few times. The CDR3 DNA reads TGCGCCAGCAGCCAACCGGTGGACACCAGGTATGGCTACACCTTC. This gives the protein CASSQPVDTRYGYTF. This chain connects TRBV4-1 to TRBJ1-2; D may be TRBD1 (5 bases). Trimming cost V 2 bases and J 5 bases, with 15 bases left between them. This CDR3 spans 15 amino acids. CDR1 is MGHRA, CDR2 YSYEKL, per germline.

The table lists this clone with a few counts. J is TRBJ1-2 and V is TRBV30; D unresolved. V dropped 3 bases and J dropped 5 bases, with 13 bases sitting between them. Germline V lookup: CDR1 GTSNPN, CDR2 SVGIG (reference sequence). This CDR3 spans 13 amino acids. This CDR3 is CAWSPGAVYGYTF. The CDR3 DNA reads as TGTGCCTGGAGCCCCGGAGCGGTGTATGGCTACACCTTC. The full variable domain, in which reference TRBV30 and TRBJ1-2 provide the parts outside the CDR3, is SQTIHQWPATLVQPVGSPLSLECTVEGTSNPNLYWYRQAAGRGLQLLFYSVGIGQISSEVPQNLSASRPQDRQFILSSKKLLLSDSGFYLCAWSPGAVYGYTFGSGTRLTVV.